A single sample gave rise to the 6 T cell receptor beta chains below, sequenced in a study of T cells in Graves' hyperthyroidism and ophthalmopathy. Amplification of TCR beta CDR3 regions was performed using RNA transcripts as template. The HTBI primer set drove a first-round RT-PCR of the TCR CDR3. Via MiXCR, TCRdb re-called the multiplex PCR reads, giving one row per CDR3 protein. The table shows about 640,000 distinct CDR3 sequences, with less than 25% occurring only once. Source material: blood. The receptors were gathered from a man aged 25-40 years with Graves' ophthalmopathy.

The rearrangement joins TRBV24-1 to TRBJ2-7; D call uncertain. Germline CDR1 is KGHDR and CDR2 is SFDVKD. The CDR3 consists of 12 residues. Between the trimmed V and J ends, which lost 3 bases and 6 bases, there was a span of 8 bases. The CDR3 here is CATSDPPGEQYF. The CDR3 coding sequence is TGTGCCACCAGTGATCCCCCAGGCGAGCAGTACTTC.

DNA of the CDR3: TGTGCCAGCAGCTCTGACACGCAGGGTTGGAACACCATATATTTT. It translates to CASSSDTQGWNTIYF. The genes are TRBV7-9 and TRBJ1-3; perhaps TRBD1 as D (5 bases). CDR1 SEHNR and CDR2 FQNEAQ come from the germline V gene (reference sequence). The CDR3 has 15 residues. With 4 bases removed from V and 7 bases from J, the gap between germline ends came to 17 bases.

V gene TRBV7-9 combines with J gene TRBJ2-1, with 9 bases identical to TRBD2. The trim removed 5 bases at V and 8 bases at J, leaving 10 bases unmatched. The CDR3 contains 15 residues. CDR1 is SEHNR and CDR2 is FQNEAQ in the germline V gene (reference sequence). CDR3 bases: TGTGCCAGCAGCCCAACCGGGACTAGCTTCGATGAGCAGTTCTTC. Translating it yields CASSPTGTSFDEQFF. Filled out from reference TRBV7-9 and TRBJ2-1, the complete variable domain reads DTGVSQNPRHKITKRGQNVTFRCDPISEHNRLYWYRQTLGQGPEFLTYFQNEAQLEKSRLLSDRFSAERPKGSFSTLEIQRTEQGDSAMYLCASSPTGTSFDEQFFGPGTRLTVL.

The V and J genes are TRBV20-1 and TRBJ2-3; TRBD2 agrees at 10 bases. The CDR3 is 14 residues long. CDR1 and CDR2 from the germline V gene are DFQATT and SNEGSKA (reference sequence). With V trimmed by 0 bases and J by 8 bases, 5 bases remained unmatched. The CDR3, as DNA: TGCAGTGCTAGAGATTCTAGCGGGAGAGGTACGCAGTATTTT. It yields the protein CSARDSSGRGTQYF.

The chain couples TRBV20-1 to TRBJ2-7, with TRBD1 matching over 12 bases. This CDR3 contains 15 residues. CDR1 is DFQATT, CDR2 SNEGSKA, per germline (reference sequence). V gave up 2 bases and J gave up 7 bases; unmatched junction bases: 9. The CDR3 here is CSARLRDRGRREQYF. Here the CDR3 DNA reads TGCAGTGCTAGACTACGGGACAGGGGGCGCAGGGAGCAGTACTTC.

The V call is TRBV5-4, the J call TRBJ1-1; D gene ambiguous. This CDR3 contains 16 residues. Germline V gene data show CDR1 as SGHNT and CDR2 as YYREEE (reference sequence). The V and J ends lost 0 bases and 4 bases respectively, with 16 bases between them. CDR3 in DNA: TGTGCCAGCAGCTTGGGGAGTCCGGGAGGGAGCACTGAAGCTTTCTTT. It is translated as CASSLGSPGGSTEAFF.